Each of the 15 T cell receptor beta chains below was sequenced from the same sample in a study of regulatory T cells in long-lasting Graves disease. For TCR beta, libraries came from iRepertoire HTBI primers and Arm-PCR of CDR3 regions. TCRdb recomputed calls from the multiplex PCR reads with MiXCR, one row per CDR3 protein. The repertoire includes 400,000 to 500,000 distinct CDR3 sequences, about a sixth of them detected once, and 9.5% to 12% sits in the top ten. The time point here: newly diagnosed GD, antithyroid drugs for less than 3 months. PBMC-derived RNA was used for the TCR library. The same sample was also studied in work on T cells in Graves' hyperthyroidism and ophthalmopathy.

Sample: peripheral blood mononuclear cells (PBMCs), taken at new diagnosis, from a patient treated with antithyroid drugs. The receptors originated from a woman between 25 and 40 years old with Graves disease.

Comment on this clonotype: With a much larger clone just one base away, this may be a read error. The chain has TRBV5-1 and TRBJ2-1; a possible D gene is TRBD2 (6 bases). Per germline, CDR1 SGHRS and CDR2 YFSETQ. The CDR3 consists of 15 residues. This chain's CDR3 is CASSSGLDSYYEQFF. The CDR3 DNA is TGCGCCAGCAGCTCGGGACTTGATTCCTACTATGAGCAGTTCTTC.

This clonotype showed up many times. The rearrangement uses TRBV20-1 and TRBJ2-7; the D call may be TRBD1 or TRBD2 (5 bases each). There are 14 residues in the CDR3. CDR1 and CDR2 from the germline V gene are DFQATT and SNEGSKA (reference sequence). V shed 0 bases and J shed 2 bases, with 11 bases lying between them. CDR3: CSARDPGRTYEQYF. The DNA of the CDR3 is TGCAGTGCTAGAGATCCGGGACGGACCTACGAGCAGTACTTC.

This clonotype showed up many times. The J gene is TRBJ2-3, the V gene TRBV27, with 7 nucleotides matching TRBD2. The germline gives CDR1 MNHEY, CDR2 SMNVEV (reference sequence). The ends lost 2 bases at V and 3 bases at J; junction bases unmatched: 14. CDR3 size: 18 residues. The CDR3 here is CASSLSLPFAGATDTQYF. CDR3 in DNA: TGTGCCAGCAGTTTAAGCCTCCCCTTTGCGGGAGCGACAGATACGCAGTATTTT.

The chain joins TRBV6-5 to TRBJ1-1; no firm D call. With 3 bases removed from V and 3 bases from J, the gap between germline ends came to 8 bases. The CDR3 is 13 amino acids. The germline V gene has CDR1 MNHEY and CDR2 SVGAGI. CDR3 sequence (DNA): TGTGCCAGCAGTTATTGGTCAGACACTGAAGCTTTCTTT. This sequence encodes CASSYWSDTEAFF.

This clonotype showed up just a few times. One junction end does not reproduce the germline sequence, and a read error may be involved. The genes are TRBV30 and TRBJ2-6; D might be TRBD1 or TRBD2, each matching 5 bases. The CDR3 runs 15 residues. In germline, CDR1 is GTSNPN, CDR2 SVGIG (reference sequence). The CDR3 nucleotides read TGTGCCTGGAGTGTACCGGGACCTGGGGCCCACGTCCTGACTTTC. This sequence encodes CAWSVPGPGAHVLTF.

The chain has TRBV5-1 and TRBJ2-1; 8 nucleotides align to TRBD1. Germline V gene lookup returns CDR1 SGHRS and CDR2 YFSETQ. V was clipped by 4 bases and J by 10 bases; unmatched bases: 4. The CDR3 is 12 residues long. CDR3 bases: TGCGCCAGCAGCGCGGGACAGGAGGAGCAGTTCTTC. Translation: CASSAGQEEQFF.

In this sample, this clonotype turned up many times. The chain combines TRBV4-1 with TRBJ1-5, with D tentatively TRBD1 (6 bases). Germline V gene data show CDR1 as MGHRA and CDR2 as YSYEKL. The CDR3 has 15 residues. Trimming took off 1 base at V and 7 bases at J, with 14 bases between the two ends. The chain's CDR3 is CASSQVDRFKQPQHF. The CDR3 DNA is TGCGCCAGCAGCCAAGTCGACAGGTTTAAGCAGCCCCAGCATTTT.

This clonotype was recorded many times. The chain joins TRBV20-1 to TRBJ1-1; 7 nucleotides align to TRBD1. This CDR3 comprises 14 residues. Germline V gene sequence: CDR1 DFQATT, CDR2 SNEGSKA (reference sequence). The J segment lost 4 bases and the V segment lost 2 bases, leaving 7 bases of the junction unmatched. Here the CDR3 DNA reads TGCAGTGCTAGATTAATTCAGGGGGGCACTGAAGCTTTCTTT. Its protein product is CSARLIQGGTEAFF.

This clonotype was observed at least ten times. The rearrangement links TRBV7-9 to TRBJ2-7, with 7 bases that match TRBD2. V shed 0 bases, J shed 4 bases, and the junction held 9 bases outside the gene matches. The length of the CDR3 is 16 residues. From germline, CDR1 is SEHNR and CDR2 FQNEAQ (reference sequence). The CDR3 region is CASSLAIKASGYEQYF. Written as DNA, the CDR3 is TGTGCCAGCAGCTTAGCAATAAAGGCTAGCGGATACGAGCAGTACTTC. The whole variable domain, filled in from reference TRBV7-9 and TRBJ2-7, reads DTGVSQNPRHKITKRGQNVTFRCDPISEHNRLYWYRQTLGQGPEFLTYFQNEAQLEKSRLLSDRFSAERPKGSFSTLEIQRTEQGDSAMYLCASSLAIKASGYEQYFGPGTRLTVT.

This clonotype was counted between two and nine times. The chain employs TRBV14 and TRBJ2-7; either TRBD1 or TRBD2 may supply D (5 bases each). Germline V gene sequence: CDR1 SGHDN, CDR2 FVKESK. The CDR3 contains 14 residues. V lost 3 bases, J lost 2 bases, and 11 bases lay in between. CDR3: CASSQGRKTYEQYF. As DNA, the CDR3 is TGTGCCAGCAGCCAGGGACGCAAGACCTACGAGCAGTACTTC.

Ten or more counts support this clonotype. The chain combines TRBV12-3 or TRBV12-4 with TRBJ1-1, with a tentative D call TRBD1 (5 bases). The CDR3 contains 16 residues. Trimming left V 7 bases short and J 3 bases short, with 21 bases between. The CDR3 here is CASIRRPDSGYTEAFF. CDR3 DNA: TGTGCCAGCATCCGCCGGCCCGACAGTGGGTACACTGAAGCTTTCTTT.

At least ten counts were recorded for this clonotype. This chain connects TRBV2 to TRBJ2-7; 9 bases line up with TRBD2. V shed 2 bases, J shed 5 bases, and the junction held 7 bases outside the gene matches. The CDR3 consists of 15 residues. Germline V CDR1 and CDR2: SNHLY, FYNNEI. CDR3 DNA sequence: TGTGCCAGCAGTGAATGGGCGGGAGGGCCTAACGAGCAGTACTTC. Its translation is CASSEWAGGPNEQYF.

This clonotype was seen repeatedly, ten times or more. The rearrangement uses TRBV20-1 and TRBJ2-5, with TRBD1 identical over 8 bases. The V and J ends lost 3 bases and 1 base, in that order; junction bases with no gene match: 7. Germline CDR1 is DFQATT and CDR2 is SNEGSKA (reference sequence). The CDR3 is 15 amino acids. This CDR3 is CSARDRATSQETQYF. The CDR3 nucleotides read TGCAGTGCTAGGGACAGGGCGACCAGCCAAGAGACCCAGTACTTC.

In its sample, this clonotype was seen many times. The chain carries TRBV10-3 and TRBJ2-2, with a weak D call TRBD1 (6 bases). Germline V gene lookup returns CDR1 ENHRY and CDR2 SYGVKD. The CDR3 has 14 residues. V was shortened by 7 bases and J by 1 base, with 10 bases between the two germline ends. The CDR3 loop reads CAINQGQNTGELFF. The CDR3 coding sequence is TGTGCCATCAACCAGGGACAGAACACCGGGGAGCTGTTTTTT.

This clonotype was seen at least ten times. The rearrangement links TRBV30 to TRBJ1-5; weak D call: TRBD1 (5 bases). The V end was cut by 1 base, the J end by 4 bases, with 11 bases between. Looked up from germline, CDR1 is GTSNPN and CDR2 is SVGIG (reference sequence). CDR3 size: 14 residues. The DNA for the CDR3 is TGTGCCTGGAGTGAGGCGGGGGGAAATCAGCCCCAGCATTTT. Amino acid sequence: CAWSEAGGNQPQHF.